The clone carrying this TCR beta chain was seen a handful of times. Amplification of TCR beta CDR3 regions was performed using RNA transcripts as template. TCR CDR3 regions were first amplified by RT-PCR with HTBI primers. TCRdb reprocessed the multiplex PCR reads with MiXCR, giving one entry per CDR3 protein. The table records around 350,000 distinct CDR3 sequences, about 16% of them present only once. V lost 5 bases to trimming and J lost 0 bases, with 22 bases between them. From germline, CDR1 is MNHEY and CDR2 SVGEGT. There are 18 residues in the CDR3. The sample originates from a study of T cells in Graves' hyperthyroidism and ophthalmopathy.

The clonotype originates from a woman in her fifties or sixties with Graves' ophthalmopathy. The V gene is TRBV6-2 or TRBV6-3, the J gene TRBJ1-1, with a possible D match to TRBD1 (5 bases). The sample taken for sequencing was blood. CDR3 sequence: CASSAGPGGKIMNTEAFF. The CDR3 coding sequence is TGTGCCAGCAGTGCGGGGCCCGGGGGGAAGATTATGAACACTGAAGCTTTCTTT.